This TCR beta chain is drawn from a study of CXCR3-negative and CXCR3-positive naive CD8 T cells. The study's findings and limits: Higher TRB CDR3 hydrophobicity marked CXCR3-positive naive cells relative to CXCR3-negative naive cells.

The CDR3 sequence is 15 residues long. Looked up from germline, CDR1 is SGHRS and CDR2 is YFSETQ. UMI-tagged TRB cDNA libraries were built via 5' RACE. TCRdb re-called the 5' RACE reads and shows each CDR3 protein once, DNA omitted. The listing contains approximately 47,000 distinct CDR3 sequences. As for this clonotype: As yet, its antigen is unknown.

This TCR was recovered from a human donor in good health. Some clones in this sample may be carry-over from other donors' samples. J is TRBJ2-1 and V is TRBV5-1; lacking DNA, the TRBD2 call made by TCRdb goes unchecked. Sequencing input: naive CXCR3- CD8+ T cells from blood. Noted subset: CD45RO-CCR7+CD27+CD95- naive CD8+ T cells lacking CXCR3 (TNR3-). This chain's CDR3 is CASSLSGGSPQEQFF.